A selection of T cell receptor beta chains follows, all from one sample in a study of human T cells and chemical hapten exposure. TCRdb passed the RACE reads through MiXCR, listing each CDR3 protein once. The sample holds about 160,000 distinct CDR3 sequences, around a quarter seen once. The sample was whole blood, taken in connection with sensitization to the hapten diphenylcyclopropenone (DPC). All receptors come from a woman between 18 and 29 years old with alopecia areata. Some clones in this sample may be carry-over from other donors' samples. The CDR3 runs from the conserved cysteine through the conserved F or W. The D gene is left open where the match is weak. A clone size is listed for some rows: how often the clone was seen (once, few, many), or a class if it is expanded.

J gene	clone size	D gene	V gene	CDR3 DNA	CDR3 protein
TRBJ2-5	.	.	TRBV29-1	TGCAGCGTTGTCGAGGGTTGGGAGACCCAGTACTTC	CSVVEGWETQYF
TRBJ2-1	.	.	TRBV7-2	TGTGCCAGCAGCTTACCGAGAGATGAGCAGTTCTTC	CASSLPRDEQFF
TRBJ1-1	few	TRBD1	TRBV18	TGTGCCAGCTCAACCTCTGGACAGGGACGCACTGAAGCTTTCTTT	CASSTSGQGRTEAFF
TRBJ2-1	.	TRBD1	TRBV4-2	TGTGCCAGCGGCAAGCTTACAGGGGACAATGAGCAGTTCTTC	CASGKLTGDNEQFF
TRBJ1-2	few	.	TRBV9	TGTGCCAGCAGCTCTGGTTGGGTCGGGGACTATGGCTACACCTTC	CASSSGWVGDYGYTF
TRBJ2-3	.	TRBD2	TRBV2	TGTGCCAGCAGCCTGACTAGCGGGAGATCCGATACGCAGTATTTT	CASSLTSGRSDTQYF
TRBJ2-7	.	.	TRBV4-3	TGCGCCAGCAGCCAAGATTGGGGCCTCTACGAGCAGTACTTC	CASSQDWGLYEQYF
TRBJ1-1	few	.	TRBV12-3/TRBV12-4	TGTGCCAGCACCCCGGTGGGTTGGCCCACTGAAGCTTTCTTT	CASTPVGWPTEAFF
TRBJ2-1	.	.	TRBV4-2	TGTGCCAGCAGCCGAAGCGAAAATGAGCAGTTCTTC	CASSRSENEQFF
TRBJ2-3	.	TRBD1	TRBV28	TGTGCCAGCATAGTCCCAGGGCAGGGGGGCACAGATACGCAGTATTTT	CASIVPGQGGTDTQYF
TRBJ2-2	.	.	TRBV9	TGTGCCAGCAGCGTAGCCCCCCTTGCTCAGGGGACCGGGGAGCTGTTTTTT	CASSVAPLAQGTGELFF
TRBJ1-5	.	.	TRBV6-2/TRBV6-3	TGTGCCAGCAGTTACGGGGGGCACCAGCCCCAGCATTTT	CASSYGGHQPQHF
TRBJ2-3	few	.	TRBV7-9	TGTGCCAGCAGCTTAGTTGCAGGGGCAGATACGCAGTATTTT	CASSLVAGADTQYF
TRBJ2-1	few	.	TRBV13	TGTGCCAGCAGCCGTACAGGGAATGAGCAGTTCTTC	CASSRTGNEQFF
TRBJ1-6	.	TRBD1	TRBV4-2	TGTGCCAGCAGCCAAGATCGCGGACAGGTTAATTCACCCCTCCACTTT	CASSQDRGQVNSPLHF
TRBJ1-6	.	.	TRBV12-3/TRBV12-4	TGTGCCAGCAGTTTACTTCCAGTAGTCCTCCACTTT	CASSLLPVVLHF
TRBJ2-7	many	.	TRBV2	TGTGCCACCCGACAGGAGTACGAGCAGTACTTC	CATRQEYEQYF
TRBJ1-2	few	.	TRBV20-1	TGCAGTGCTCTGGTCTCCACTGGGGGTAGTGGCTACACCTTC	CSALVSTGGSGYTF
TRBJ2-2	.	.	TRBV29-1	TGCAGCGTTTTACAGGGCGGAACCGGGGAGCTGTTTTTT	CSVLQGGTGELFF
TRBJ2-1	.	.	TRBV29-1	TGCAGCGTTGACGCCGGGAGCTCCTACAATGAGCAGTTCTTC	CSVDAGSSYNEQFF
TRBJ2-1	.	.	TRBV7-9	TGTGCCAGCACCTGGACCGGGAATGAGCAGTTCTTC	CASTWTGNEQFF
TRBJ2-7	.	.	TRBV5-1	TGCGCCAGCAGCATAACCCCCACAGAACGACAAGAGTACTTC	CASSITPTERQEYF
TRBJ1-5	.	.	TRBV3-1	TGTGCCAGCAGCGCAGGGAGCGTAAGCAATCAGCCCCAGCATTTT	CASSAGSVSNQPQHF
TRBJ2-1	.	.	TRBV4-2	TGTGCCAGCAGCCAACCGTCCCCGGGAGAGCGGGTATACAATGAGCAGTTCTTC	CASSQPSPGERVYNEQFF
TRBJ1-5	.	.	TRBV6-2/TRBV6-3	TGTGCCAGCAGGACGAATGGCAATCAGCCCCAGCATTTT	CASRTNGNQPQHF
TRBJ2-1	.	TRBD2	TRBV29-1	TGCAGCGTGGAGGGACTAGCGGGAGCCCCCTACAATGAGCAGTTCTTC	CSVEGLAGAPYNEQFF
TRBJ1-2	.	TRBD1	TRBV20-1	TGCAGTGCTAGAGATGGGGGGACAGCGAACTATGGCTACACCTTC	CSARDGGTANYGYTF
TRBJ2-5	.	TRBD2	TRBV7-2	TGTGCCAGCAGCGGAAATAGCGGGGGGGCCGGGGAGACCCAGTACTTC	CASSGNSGGAGETQYF
TRBJ1-5	.	.	TRBV24-1	TGTGCCACCAGTGCCCAGGACACGTATCAGCCCCAGCATTTT	CATSAQDTYQPQHF
TRBJ2-5	many	.	TRBV11-1	TGTGCCAGCAGCTTAGACAGCGAGACCCAGTACTTC	CASSLDSETQYF
TRBJ2-3	few	TRBD2	TRBV29-1	TGCAGCGTCCGCGGGGGGCTCACAGATACGCAGTATTTT	CSVRGGLTDTQYF
TRBJ2-4	few	.	TRBV20-1	TGCAGTGCTGCCCCAGAAATTCAGTACTTC	CSAAPEIQYF
TRBJ2-7	few	TRBD2	TRBV7-2	TGTGCCAGCAGCTCTAGCGGGGGGATCCAGTACGAGCAGTACTTC	CASSSSGGIQYEQYF
TRBJ1-2	.	TRBD1	TRBV6-6	TGTGCCAGCTTGGGGGACAGGGGACCTGGCTACACCTTC	CASLGDRGPGYTF
TRBJ1-2	.	.	TRBV29-1	TGCAGCGTTGTAGCTGGGGAGAATGGCTACACCTTC	CSVVAGENGYTF
TRBJ2-7	.	TRBD2	TRBV6-1	TGTGCCAGCGTATCACCCGATGGGGACTACTCCTACGAGCAGTACTTC	CASVSPDGDYSYEQYF
TRBJ2-3	.	.	TRBV3-1	TGTGCCAGCAGCCAAGTTGGGACTAGCACAGATACGCAGTATTTT	CASSQVGTSTDTQYF
TRBJ2-3	.	TRBD2	TRBV20-1	TGCAGTGCTAGAGCGCTAGCGGGTGGCACAGATACGCAGTATTTT	CSARALAGGTDTQYF
TRBJ2-3	few	.	TRBV3-1	TGTGCCAGCAGCCAAGAAGGGACTAGCACAGATACGCAGTATTTT	CASSQEGTSTDTQYF
TRBJ2-3	.	.	TRBV11-2	TGTGCCAGCAGCAGGCCGGGGCTCCGCGGGTATACGCAGTATTTT	CASSRPGLRGYTQYF